The clone carrying this T cell receptor beta chain is a singleton in its sample. The assay was immunoSEQ multiplex PCR, and TCRdb's table has in-frame clones only and misses some. The sample yields approximately 50,000 clones, 87% seen once. The sample comes from a study of control samples from healthy donors and cancer patients. The receptor comes from a man aged 55 to 69 with head and neck cancer. Material for sequencing was PBMCs.

The CDR3: CASSSNTGVRGDEQFF. The DNA of the CDR3 is TGTGCCAGCAGTTCAAATACAGGGGTCCGAGGCGATGAGCAGTTCTTC. This chain links TRBV28 with TRBJ2-1; 7 nucleotides line up with TRBD1. V lost 4 bases, J lost 8 bases, and 14 bases stayed unmatched. Germline loops: CDR1 MDHEN, CDR2 SYDVKM. The CDR3 spans 16 residues. The whole variable domain, remainder taken from reference TRBV28 and TRBJ2-1, is DVKVTQSSRYLVKRTGEKVFLECVQDMDHENMFWYRQDPGLGLRLIYFSYDVKMKEKGDIPEGYSVSREKKERFSLILESASTNQTSMYLCASSSNTGVRGDEQFFGPGTRLTVL.